Each of the 8 T cell receptor beta chains below was sequenced from the same sample in a study of blood T cell repertoires in COVID-19. Sequencing was performed with immunoSEQ multiplex PCR; in TCRdb, only in-frame clones are kept and a portion is missing. The data contain 200,000 to 300,000 clones, more than 75% of them singletons. The sequencing sample was made of peripheral blood. The receptors stem from a woman aged 50 to 60 with acute or convalescent COVID-19.

The rearrangement joins TRBV2 to TRBJ2-2; 12 bases line up with TRBD2. CDR1 SNHLY and CDR2 FYNNEI come from the germline V gene. The ends lost 6 bases at V and 5 bases at J; junction bases unmatched: 10. The CDR3 consists of 17 residues. CDR3 DNA sequence: TGTGCCAGCAGGAGGACTAGCGGGACGGCGAGTACCGGGGAGCTGTTTTTT. Protein: CASRRTSGTASTGELFF.

V is TRBV7-8 and J is TRBJ2-1; possibly TRBD2 for D (5 bases). CDR1 is SGHVS and CDR2 is FQNEAQ in the germline V gene. The germline V and J ends were trimmed by 1 base and 8 bases, with 21 bases remaining between them. The CDR3 totals 17 residues. This CDR3 reads CASSLEIRGVVSHEQFF. As DNA, the CDR3 is TGTGCCAGCAGCTTAGAAATTCGGGGAGTAGTATCACATGAGCAGTTCTTC.

This clone has a handful of counts. V and J are TRBV5-5 and TRBJ2-7, with D possibly being TRBD2 (6 bases). The CDR3 has 16 residues. Trimming removed 4 bases from V and 0 bases from J, with 17 bases in between. CDR1 and CDR2 (germline): SGHKS, YYEKEE (reference sequence). In DNA form, the CDR3 reads TGTGCCAGCAGCCCCGAGGCCAGGACTATCTCCTACGAGCAGTACTTC. This sequence encodes CASSPEARTISYEQYF.

The chain combines TRBV5-1 with TRBJ2-1, with TRBD1 identical over 9 bases. Germline V lookup: CDR1 SGHRS, CDR2 YFSETQ. The J segment lost 3 bases and the V segment lost 6 bases, leaving 7 bases of the junction unmatched. This CDR3 has 15 residues. DNA of the CDR3: TGCGCCAGCACATACAGGGGGCATAACTACAATGAGCAGTTCTTC. This gives the protein CASTYRGHNYNEQFF. Together with reference TRBV5-1 and TRBJ2-1, the CDR3 gives the full variable domain: KAGVTQTPRYLIKTRGQQVTLSCSPISGHRSVSWYQQTPGQGLQFLFEYFSETQRNKGNFPGRFSGRQFSNSRSEMNVSTLELGDSALYLCASTYRGHNYNEQFFGPGTRLTVL.

In DNA, the CDR3 is TGCGCCAGCAGCTCCGTGACAGGGAACGAAAAACTGTTTTTT. It is translated as CASSSVTGNEKLFF. This chain joins TRBV5-1 and TRBJ1-4; 7 bases fit TRBD1. Per the germline V gene, CDR1 is SGHRS and CDR2 is YFSETQ. The CDR3 has 14 residues. Germline trimming cut 3 bases from V and 8 bases from J; bases unmatched to any gene: 7.

The rearrangement joins TRBV27 to TRBJ2-1, with TRBD1 identical over 8 bases. CDR3 size: 15 residues. The J segment lost 1 base and the V segment lost 3 bases, leaving 2 bases of the junction unmatched. The germline V gene encodes CDR1 MNHEY and CDR2 SMNVEV (reference sequence). The CDR3 bases are TGTGCCAGCAGTTTCCAGGGGGCTTCCTACAATGAGCAGTTCTTC. Its protein is CASSFQGASYNEQFF.

CDR3 sequence reads: CASRPAGGGGNTIYF. The CDR3 DNA is TGCGCCAGCAGACCCGCGGGAGGGGGTGGAAACACCATATATTTT. The chain carries TRBV23-1 and TRBJ1-3, with a tentative D call TRBD1 (6 bases). TRBV23-1 is designated an ORF whose function remains uncertain. V dropped 6 bases and J dropped 3 bases, with 15 bases sitting between them. This CDR3 is 15 amino acids long.

The chain employs TRBV18 and TRBJ2-7; 7 bases are a match to TRBD2. Germline CDR1 and CDR2: KGHSH and LQKENI. The CDR3 contains 14 residues. Trimming at V came to 4 bases and at J to 3 bases, leaving 6 bases not matched to a gene. CDR3 residues: CASSQTGTNYEQYF. CDR3 coding DNA: TGTGCCAGCTCACAAACCGGGACTAACTACGAGCAGTACTTC.